The next 7 T cell receptor beta chains were all read from a single sample in a study of shared clonotypes between healthy human individuals. Sequencing was performed with immunoSEQ multiplex PCR; in TCRdb, only in-frame clones are kept and a portion is missing. The table has around 980,000 clones, about 84% seen once; the top ten hold 0.6% to 0.75%. Sequenced input: memory CD4+ T cells from PBMCs. The subset is: CD45RA-negative fraction. Source of these receptors: a man between 18 and 29 years old in good health. Some clones in this sample may be carry-over from other donors' samples.

This clone appeared a few times. The chain carries TRBV28 and TRBJ2-1; 8 nucleotides agree with TRBD2. The CDR3 is 16 amino acids. V was clipped by 6 bases and J by 9 bases; unmatched bases: 16. Germline CDR1 MDHEN, CDR2 SYDVKM. CDR3 nucleotides: TGTGCCAGCAGCCGCATCGGACTAGCTTCTAATACTGAGCAGTTCTTC. Amino acid sequence: CASSRIGLASNTEQFF. Combining the CDR3 with reference TRBV28 and TRBJ2-1 gives the whole variable domain DVKVTQSSRYLVKRTGEKVFLECVQDMDHENMFWYRQDPGLGLRLIYFSYDVKMKEKGDIPEGYSVSREKKERFSLILESASTNQTSMYLCASSRIGLASNTEQFFGPGTRLTVL.

V gene TRBV14 combines with J gene TRBJ2-3; tentatively, D is TRBD1 or TRBD2 (5 bases each). The germline CDR1 and CDR2 sequences are SGHDN and FVKESK. This CDR3 spans 16 amino acids. V lost 3 bases, J lost 2 bases, and 15 bases lay in between. CDR3 DNA sequence: TGTGCCAGCAGCCACCGCCCGGGGCTGGACACAGATACGCAGTATTTT. Translated, it gives CASSHRPGLDTDTQYF. Variable domain in full (rest from reference TRBV14 and TRBJ2-3): EAGVTQFPSHSVIEKGQTVTLRCDPISGHDNLYWYRRVMGKEIKFLLHFVKESKQDESGMPNNRFLAERTGGTYSTLKVQPAELEDSGVYFCASSHRPGLDTDTQYFGPGTRLTVL.

This clone was seen a single time. The V call is TRBV9, the J call TRBJ2-2; 12 positions agree with TRBD2. Germline trimming cut 3 bases from V and 0 bases from J; bases unmatched to any gene: 6. Germline V CDR1 and CDR2: SGDLS, YYNGEE. This CDR3 comprises 18 residues. The CDR3: CASSGGLAGPANTGELFF. In nucleotides, the CDR3 is TGTGCCAGCAGCGGTGGACTAGCGGGGCCCGCGAACACCGGGGAGCTGTTTTTT. Full variable domain (missing parts from reference TRBV9 and TRBJ2-2): DSGVTQTPKHLITATGQRVTLRCSPRSGDLSVYWYQQSLDQGLQFLIQYYNGEERAKGNILERFSAQQFPDLHSELNLSSLELGDSALYFCASSGGLAGPANTGELFFGEGSRLTVL.

This clone was detected a few times. The chain has TRBV7-9 and TRBJ2-1; TRBD2 aligns across 7 bases. Germline-derived CDR1 and CDR2 are SEHNR and FQNEAQ (reference sequence). The V and J ends lost 1 base and 14 bases, in that order; junction bases with no gene match: 2. The CDR3 has 11 residues. DNA for the CDR3: TGTGCCAGCAGCTTAGGAGGGAGGGAGTTCTTC. This encodes CASSLGGREFF.

This sequence joins TRBV9 and TRBJ2-7, with TRBD2 matching 12 bases. The CDR3 contains 18 residues. The V gene's germline CDR1 is SGDLS and CDR2 YYNGEE. Unmatched junction bases numbered 9, after V lost 2 bases and J lost 0 bases. DNA of the CDR3: TGTGCCAGCAGCGTCCACGGGACTAGCGGGTATCCCTCCTACGAGCAGTACTTC. Encoded protein: CASSVHGTSGYPSYEQYF.

This clone was counted a few times. The chain has TRBV7-9 and TRBJ2-5, with 7 bases that match TRBD1. Germline V gives CDR1 SEHNR, CDR2 FQNEAQ (reference sequence). This CDR3 spans 14 amino acids. With 3 bases clipped from V and 2 bases from J, the junction kept 3 bases outside the gene matches. Written as DNA, the CDR3 is TGTGCCAGCAGCTTGTTGACAGGGCAAGAGACCCAGTACTTC. Protein sequence: CASSLLTGQETQYF.

This clone turned up a few times. The CDR3 reads CASSFQTSYEQYF. CDR3 coding DNA: TGTGCCAGCAGCTTCCAGACCTCCTACGAGCAGTACTTC. The gene calls are TRBV11-2 and TRBJ2-7; D ambiguous. CDR3 length: 13 residues. V gave up 3 bases and J gave up 0 bases, with 6 bases separating them. The germline CDR1 and CDR2 sequences are SGHAT and FQNNGV. The full variable domain, rest sourced from reference TRBV11-2 and TRBJ2-7, is EAGVAQSPRYKIIEKRQSVAFWCNPISGHATLYWYQQILGQGPKLLIQFQNNGVVDDSQLPKDRFSAERLKGVDSTLKIQPAKLEDSAVYLCASSFQTSYEQYFGPGTRLTVT.